This T cell receptor beta chain is from a study of cytomegalovirus exposure and HLA in healthy donors. Clones were sequenced by immunoSEQ multiplex PCR, and TCRdb holds only the in-frame ones, with some missing. This repertoire shows 110,000 or so clones, almost 90% found once; its top ten account for more than 2%. The germline CDR1 and CDR2 sequences are MDHEN and SYDVKM. V was clipped by 5 bases and J by 5 bases, with 15 bases between them. The CDR3 length is 14 residues. Sequencing input: PBMCs. This sequence originates from a woman aged 18-35 years in good health and CMV-seronegative. The gene calls are TRBV28 and TRBJ2-5, with D possibly matching TRBD2 (7 bases). The CDR3 bases are TGTGCCAGCAGTCAACAGGGAGGGAGGGAGACCCAGTACTTC. This codes for CASSQQGGRETQYF.